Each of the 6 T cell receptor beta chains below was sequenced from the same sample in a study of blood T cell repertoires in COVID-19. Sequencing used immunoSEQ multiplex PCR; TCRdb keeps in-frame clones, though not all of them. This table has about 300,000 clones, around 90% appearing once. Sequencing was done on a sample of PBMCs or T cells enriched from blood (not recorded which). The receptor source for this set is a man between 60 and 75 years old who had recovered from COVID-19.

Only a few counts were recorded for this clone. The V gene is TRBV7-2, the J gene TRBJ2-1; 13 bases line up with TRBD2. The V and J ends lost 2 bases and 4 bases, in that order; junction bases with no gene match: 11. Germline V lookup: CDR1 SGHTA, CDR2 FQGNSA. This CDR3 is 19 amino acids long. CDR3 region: CASSLLPTSGGRIYNEQFF. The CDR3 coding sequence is TGTGCCAGCAGCTTACTTCCGACTAGCGGGGGGCGTATATACAATGAGCAGTTCTTC.

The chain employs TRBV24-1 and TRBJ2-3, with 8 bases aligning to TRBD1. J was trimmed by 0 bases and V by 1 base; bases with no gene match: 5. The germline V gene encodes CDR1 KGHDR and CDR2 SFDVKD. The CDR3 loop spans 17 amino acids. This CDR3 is CATSDFQGAGSTDTQYF. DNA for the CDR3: TGTGCCACCAGTGATTTCCAGGGGGCGGGTAGCACAGATACGCAGTATTTT.

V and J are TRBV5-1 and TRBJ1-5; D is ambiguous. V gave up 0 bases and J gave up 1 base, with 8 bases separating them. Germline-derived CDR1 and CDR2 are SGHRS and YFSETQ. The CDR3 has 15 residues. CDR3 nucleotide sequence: TGCGCCAGCAGCTTGGCCCCAGGAAGCAATCAGCCCCAGCATTTT. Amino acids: CASSLAPGSNQPQHF.

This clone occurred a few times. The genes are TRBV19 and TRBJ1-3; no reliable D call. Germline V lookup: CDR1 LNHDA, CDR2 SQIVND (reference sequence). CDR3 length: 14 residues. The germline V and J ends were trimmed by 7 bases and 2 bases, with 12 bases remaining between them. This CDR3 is CASKQVFAGNTIYF. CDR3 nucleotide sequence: TGTGCCAGTAAACAAGTTTTTGCTGGAAACACCATATATTTT.

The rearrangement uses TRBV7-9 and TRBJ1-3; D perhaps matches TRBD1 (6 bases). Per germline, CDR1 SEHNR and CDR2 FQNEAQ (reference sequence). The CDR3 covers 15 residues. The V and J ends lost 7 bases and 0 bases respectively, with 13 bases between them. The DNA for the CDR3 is TGTGCCAGCAACTCGGGGGGCTTCTCTGGAAACACCATATATTTT. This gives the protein CASNSGGFSGNTIYF. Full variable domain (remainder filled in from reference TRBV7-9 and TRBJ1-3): DTGVSQNPRHKITKRGQNVTFRCDPISEHNRLYWYRQTLGQGPEFLTYFQNEAQLEKSRLLSDRFSAERPKGSFSTLEIQRTEQGDSAMYLCASNSGGFSGNTIYFGEGSWLTVV.

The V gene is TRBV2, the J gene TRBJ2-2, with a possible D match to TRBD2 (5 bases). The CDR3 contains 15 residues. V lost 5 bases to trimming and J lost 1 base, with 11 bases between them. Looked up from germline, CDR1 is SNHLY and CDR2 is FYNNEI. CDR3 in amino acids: CASSHKRKNTGELFF. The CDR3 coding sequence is TGTGCCAGCAGTCATAAGCGGAAGAACACCGGGGAGCTGTTTTTT.